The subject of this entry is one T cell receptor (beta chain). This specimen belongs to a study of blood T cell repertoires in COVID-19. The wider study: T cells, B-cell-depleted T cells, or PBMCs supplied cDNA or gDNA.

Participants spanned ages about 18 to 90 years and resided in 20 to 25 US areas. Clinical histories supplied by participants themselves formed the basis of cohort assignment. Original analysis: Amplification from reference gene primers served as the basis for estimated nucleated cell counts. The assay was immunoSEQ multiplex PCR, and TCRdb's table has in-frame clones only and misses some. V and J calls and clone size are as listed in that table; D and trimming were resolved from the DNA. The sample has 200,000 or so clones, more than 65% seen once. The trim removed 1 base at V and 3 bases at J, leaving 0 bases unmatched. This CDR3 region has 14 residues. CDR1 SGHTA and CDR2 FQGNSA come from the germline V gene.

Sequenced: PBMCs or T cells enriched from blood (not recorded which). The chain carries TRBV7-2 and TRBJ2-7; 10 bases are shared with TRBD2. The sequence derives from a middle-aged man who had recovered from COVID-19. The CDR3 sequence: CASSLERGGYEQYF. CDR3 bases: TGTGCCAGCAGCTTAGAGCGGGGGGGCTACGAGCAGTACTTC.